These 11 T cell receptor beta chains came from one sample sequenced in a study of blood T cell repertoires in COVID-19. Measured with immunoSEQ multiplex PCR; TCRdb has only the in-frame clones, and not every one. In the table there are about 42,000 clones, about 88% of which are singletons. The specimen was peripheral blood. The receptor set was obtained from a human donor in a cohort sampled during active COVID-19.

This CDR3 reads CASRQSGGSTDTQYF. Written as DNA, the CDR3 is TGTGCCAGCAGACAAAGCGGGGGGAGCACAGATACGCAGTATTTT. The J gene is TRBJ2-3, the V gene TRBV11-2, with 9 bases that match TRBD2. Trimming took 6 bases from V and 0 from J; bases not matched to a gene: 4. Germline-derived CDR1 and CDR2 are SGHAT and FQNNGV. The CDR3 loop spans 15 amino acids.

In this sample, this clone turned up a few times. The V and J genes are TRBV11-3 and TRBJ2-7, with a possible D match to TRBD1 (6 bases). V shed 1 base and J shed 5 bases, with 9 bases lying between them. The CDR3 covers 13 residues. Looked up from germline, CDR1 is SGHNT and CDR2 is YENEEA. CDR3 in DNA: TGTGCCAGCAGCTTAGGCCAGGGGAACGAGCAGTACTTC. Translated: CASSLGQGNEQYF. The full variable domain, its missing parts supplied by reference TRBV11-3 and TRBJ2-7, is EAGVVQSPRYKIIEKKQPVAFWCNPISGHNTLYWYLQNLGQGPELLIRYENEEAVDDSQLPKDRFSAERLKGVDSTLKIQPAELGDSAVYLCASSLGQGNEQYFGPGTRLTVT.

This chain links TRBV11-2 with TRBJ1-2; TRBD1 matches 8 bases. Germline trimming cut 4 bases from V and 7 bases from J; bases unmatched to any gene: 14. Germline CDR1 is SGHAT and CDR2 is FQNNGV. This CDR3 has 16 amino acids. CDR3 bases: TGTGCCAGCAGCTCCATGAAGGGGGGGACAGGATTTGGCTACACCTTC. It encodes CASSSMKGGTGFGYTF.

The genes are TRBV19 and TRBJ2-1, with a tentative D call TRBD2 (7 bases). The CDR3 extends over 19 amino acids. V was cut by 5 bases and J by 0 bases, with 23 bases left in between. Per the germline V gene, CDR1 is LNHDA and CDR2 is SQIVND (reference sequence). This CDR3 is CASSPRGAGAISSYNEQFF. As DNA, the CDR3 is TGTGCCAGTAGTCCCCGGGGGGCGGGAGCAATAAGCTCCTACAATGAGCAGTTCTTC.

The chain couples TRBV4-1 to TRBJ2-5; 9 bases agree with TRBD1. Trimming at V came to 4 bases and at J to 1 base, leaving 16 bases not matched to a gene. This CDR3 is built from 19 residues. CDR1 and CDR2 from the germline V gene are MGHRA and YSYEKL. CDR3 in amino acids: CASSRNAGQGIIPQETQYF. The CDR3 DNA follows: TGCGCCAGCAGCCGAAACGCCGGACAGGGGATAATTCCCCAAGAGACCCAGTACTTC.

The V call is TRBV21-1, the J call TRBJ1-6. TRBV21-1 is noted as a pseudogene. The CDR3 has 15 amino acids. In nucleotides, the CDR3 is TGTGCCAGCAGACGCGGGGTCTCCTATAATTCACCCCTCCACTTT. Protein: CASRRGVSYNSPLHF.

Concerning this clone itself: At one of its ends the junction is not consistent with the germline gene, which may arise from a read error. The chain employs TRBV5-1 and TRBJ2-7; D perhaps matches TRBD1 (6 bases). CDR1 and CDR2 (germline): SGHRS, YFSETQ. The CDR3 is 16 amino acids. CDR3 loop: CASSLAGAGASHEQYF. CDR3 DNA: TGCGCCAGCAGCTTGGCAGGGGCAGGGGCCTCCCACGAGCAGTACTTC.

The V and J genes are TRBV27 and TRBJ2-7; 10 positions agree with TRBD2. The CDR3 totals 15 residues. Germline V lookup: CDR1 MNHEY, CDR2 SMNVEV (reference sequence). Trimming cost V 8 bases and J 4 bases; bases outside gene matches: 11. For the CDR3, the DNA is TGTGCCAGCTCGGGGCTAGCGGGAGTATTTTACGAGCAGTACTTC. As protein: CASSGLAGVFYEQYF.

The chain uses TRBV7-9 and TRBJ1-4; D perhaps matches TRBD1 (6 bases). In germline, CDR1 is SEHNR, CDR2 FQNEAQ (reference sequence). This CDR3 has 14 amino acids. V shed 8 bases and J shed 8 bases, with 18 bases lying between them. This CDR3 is CASAWGTFGEKLFF. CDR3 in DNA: TGTGCCAGCGCATGGGGGACATTCGGCGAAAAACTGTTTTTT. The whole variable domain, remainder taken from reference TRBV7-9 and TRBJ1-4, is DTGVSQNPRHKITKRGQNVTFRCDPISEHNRLYWYRQTLGQGPEFLTYFQNEAQLEKSRLLSDRFSAERPKGSFSTLEIQRTEQGDSAMYLCASAWGTFGEKLFFGSGTQLSVL.

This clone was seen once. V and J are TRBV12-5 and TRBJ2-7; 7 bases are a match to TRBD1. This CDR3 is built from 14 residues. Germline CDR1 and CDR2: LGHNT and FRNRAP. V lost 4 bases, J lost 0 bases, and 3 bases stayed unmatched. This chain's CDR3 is CASGSGTASYEQYF. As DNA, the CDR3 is TGTGCTAGTGGTTCGGGGACAGCCTCCTACGAGCAGTACTTC.

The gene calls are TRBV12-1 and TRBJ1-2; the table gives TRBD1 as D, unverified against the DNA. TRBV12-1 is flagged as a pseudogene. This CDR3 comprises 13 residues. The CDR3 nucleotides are TGTGCCAGCAGCCTCCGACAGGGGAAAGGCTACACCTTC. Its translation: CASSLRQGKGYTF.